At least ten counts were recorded for the clone carrying this T cell receptor delta chain. Antigen specificity is unknown. TCRdb re-processed the multiplex PCR reads using CATT. Among 45,000 to 70,000 delta-chain clones, approximately 1.5% were seen once, and the ten largest hold approximately 15%. The data are from a study of γδ T cells in repeated Plasmodium falciparum infection. Study-level background: Donors were malaria-exposed Malian children or age- and gender-matched Australian children. Sampling occurred at baseline, pre-infection for selected infections, and 21 days post-infection. Study-wide results and limits: One small rural Malian village, predominantly a single ethnic group, supplied the cohort. Many TCRgamma sequences overlapped between individuals in stable Vgamma9/Vdelta2+ repertoires.

Vgamma9/Vdelta2+ and Vdelta2-negative gammadelta T cells were flow-sorted from PBMC for bulk sequencing. This CDR3 has 17 residues. Germline assignment: CDR1 TSWWSYY and CDR2 QGS. J is TRDJ1 and V is TRDV1; a weak D match, TRDD3 (6 bases). This TCR derives from a pool of human donors (malaria-infected and uninfected, not separated). Sequencing input: gamma-delta T cells from blood. The chain's CDR3 is CAVPTYNRLGGNDKLIF. The CDR3 DNA follows: TGTGCCGTCCCCACCTACAACCGACTGGGAGGGAACGATAAACTCATCTTT.